These 13 T cell receptor beta chains came from one sample sequenced in a study of cytomegalovirus exposure and HLA in healthy donors. The PCR employed 60 Vbeta primers together with 13 Jbeta primers. Sequencing used immunoSEQ multiplex PCR; TCRdb keeps in-frame clones, though not all of them. In the table there are 200,000 to 250,000 clones, around 76% of which are singletons. Material: PBMCs. These receptors all come from a woman aged 40 to 49 in good health and CMV-seropositive.

The gene calls are TRBV10-1 and TRBJ2-1; 10 bases fit TRBD2. The ends lost 3 bases at V and 5 bases at J; junction bases unmatched: 7. Germline lookup yields CDR1 WNHNN and CDR2 SYGVQD (reference sequence). The CDR3 has 16 amino acids. The CDR3 is CASSDQTSGKNNEQFF. Here the CDR3 DNA reads TGCGCCAGCAGTGACCAAACTAGCGGGAAAAACAATGAGCAGTTCTTC.

In its sample, this clone was seen a few times. The chain employs TRBV10-2 and TRBJ2-3, with 7 bases fitting TRBD2. The V gene end was trimmed by 0 bases and the J gene end by 2 bases; junction bases not matched to a gene: 8. The CDR3 totals 17 residues. From germline, CDR1 is WSHSY and CDR2 SAAADI. The DNA for the CDR3 is TGCGCCAGCAGTGAGTCGGGCCTAGCGGAACTCACAGATACGCAGTATTTT. This translates into CASSESGLAELTDTQYF.

This clone has just a few counts. The chain is built from TRBV7-2 and TRBJ2-5; no clear D gene. CDR1 is SGHTA, CDR2 FQGNSA, per germline. V lost 4 bases and J 2 bases, leaving 5 bases between the germline ends. The CDR3 contains 12 residues. The CDR3 sequence: CASSSSQETQYF. The CDR3 coding sequence is TGTGCCAGCAGCTCCTCTCAAGAGACCCAGTACTTC.

This chain uses TRBV7-9 with TRBJ1-2; TRBD1 matches 8 bases. The CDR3 is 14 amino acids. Trimming cost V 4 bases and J 3 bases; bases outside gene matches: 4. CDR1 and CDR2 from the germline V gene are SEHNR and FQNEAQ (reference sequence). DNA for the CDR3: TGTGCCAGCAGCTCCTACAGGGGGGACTATGGCTACACCTTC. As protein: CASSSYRGDYGYTF.

This clone was picked up a small number of times. The chain carries TRBV13 and TRBJ2-1; tentatively, D is TRBD1 (6 bases). The CDR3 totals 16 residues. The germline V gene encodes CDR1 PRHDT and CDR2 FYEKMQ (reference sequence). V was clipped by 1 base and J by 3 bases, with 13 bases between them. The DNA for the CDR3 is TGTGCCAGCAGCTTAGAAGCAGGGGCCAACTACAATGAGCAGTTCTTC. Translation gives CASSLEAGANYNEQFF.

The chain is built from TRBV27 and TRBJ2-5; D is possibly TRBD2 (7 bases). Germline V gene data show CDR1 as MNHEY and CDR2 as SMNVEV (reference sequence). V was clipped by 5 bases and J by 4 bases, with 20 bases between them. The CDR3 covers 16 residues. The CDR3 coding sequence is TGTGCCAGCAGTCCCAGGGGTAAAGCGGGGACAGAGACCCAGTACTTC. It encodes CASSPRGKAGTETQYF.

The chain employs TRBV5-4 and TRBJ1-5; TRBD1 might be the D (5 bases). Germline V gene data show CDR1 as SGHNT and CDR2 as YYREEE (reference sequence). The CDR3 loop spans 13 amino acids. Trimming removed 2 bases from V and 7 bases from J, with 10 bases in between. CDR3 sequence (DNA): TGTGCCAGCAGCTTCGGGGGGGACCAGCCCCAGCATTTT. It yields the protein CASSFGGDQPQHF.

In its sample, this clone was seen a few times. The chain joins TRBV20-1 to TRBJ1-1; unclear D gene. Trimming took 4 bases from V and 0 from J, leaving 3 bases between them. Germline CDR1 DFQATT, CDR2 SNEGSKA (reference sequence). This CDR3 spans 11 amino acids. The CDR3 coding sequence is TGCAGTGCTACTGTGAACACTGAAGCTTTCTTT. This translates into CSATVNTEAFF.

This clone appeared a few times. J is TRBJ1-2 and V is TRBV4-3, with 8 bases that match TRBD1. The CDR3 totals 16 residues. V was clipped by 4 bases and J by 0 bases; unmatched bases: 7. Germline-derived CDR1 and CDR2 are LGHNA and YSLEER. The chain's CDR3 is CASSRVSTGANYGYTF. The CDR3 DNA reads TGCGCCAGCAGCCGGGTCTCGACAGGGGCTAACTATGGCTACACCTTC.

This chain connects TRBV27 to TRBJ2-7; 9 bases are shared with TRBD2. J was trimmed by 6 bases and V by 8 bases; bases with no gene match: 8. Germline CDR1 MNHEY, CDR2 SMNVEV (reference sequence). The CDR3 extends over 13 amino acids. For the CDR3, the DNA is TGTGCCAGCCGCCCCGCGGGGGGGCGCGAGCAGTACTTC. Translated: CASRPAGGREQYF.

This clone was counted a single time. The CDR3 here is CASSQVKETQYF. As DNA, the CDR3 is TGTGCCAGCAGCCAAGTCAAAGAGACCCAGTACTTC. V gene TRBV14 combines with J gene TRBJ2-5; no firm D call. V lost 1 base and J lost 3, with 3 bases in between. From germline, CDR1 is SGHDN and CDR2 FVKESK. This CDR3 is built from 12 residues.

This clone has more than one count but fewer than ten. The chain links TRBV4-3 to TRBJ2-7; D unresolved. Trimming shortened V by 0 bases and J by 6 bases, and 12 bases separated the two germline ends. This CDR3 has 14 amino acids. Germline loops: CDR1 LGHNA, CDR2 YSLEER. CDR3 protein: CASSQELRIGEQYF. CDR3 in DNA: TGCGCCAGCAGCCAAGAACTGCGGATTGGCGAGCAGTACTTC.

This clone was seen only once. The V and J genes are TRBV30 and TRBJ2-1, with D perhaps matching TRBD2 (7 bases). V lost 3 bases to trimming and J lost 2 bases, with 11 bases between them. This CDR3 contains 14 residues. Germline CDR1 and CDR2: GTSNPN and SVGIG (reference sequence). The CDR3 spells CAWRRGATYNEQFF. CDR3 coding DNA: TGTGCCTGGAGACGGGGGGCGACCTACAATGAGCAGTTCTTC. The variable domain in full, with the rest retrieved from reference TRBV30 and TRBJ2-1, is SQTIHQWPATLVQPVGSPLSLECTVEGTSNPNLYWYRQAAGRGLQLLFYSVGIGQISSEVPQNLSASRPQDRQFILSSKKLLLSDSGFYLCAWRRGATYNEQFFGPGTRLTVL.